These 14 T cell receptor beta chains were sequenced from one sample in a study of T cell responses to AZD1222 COVID-19 vaccine. Clones were sequenced by immunoSEQ multiplex PCR, and TCRdb holds only the in-frame ones, with some missing. The repertoire has about 130,000 clones, approximately 88% of them found once; the top ten carry approximately 8%. Source: peripheral blood, taken on day 0 of AZD1222 vaccination. These receptors all stem from an adult in good health.

This chain joins TRBV6-7 and TRBJ1-6; D call uncertain. TRBV6-7 is an ORF for which the function is uncertain. V was pared by 5 bases and J by 7 bases, with 15 bases between. This CDR3 has 15 amino acids. The DNA of the CDR3 is TGTGCCAGCAGTACCCGGGGAGGGAGGAATTCACCCCTCCACTTT. As protein: CASSTRGGRNSPLHF.

This sequence joins TRBV2 and TRBJ2-1; 10 bases align to TRBD2. Germline V gene data show CDR1 as SNHLY and CDR2 as FYNNEI. The CDR3 is made up of 14 amino acids. V gave up 6 bases and J gave up 6 bases; unmatched junction bases: 5. The CDR3: CASRGLARSNEQFF. The CDR3 DNA is TGTGCCAGCAGGGGACTAGCGCGGTCCAATGAGCAGTTCTTC. The whole variable domain, remainder taken from reference TRBV2 and TRBJ2-1, is EPEVTQTPSHQVTQMGQEVILRCVPISNHLYFYWYRQILGQKVEFLVSFYNNEISEKSEIFDDQFSVERPDGSNFTLKIRSTKLEDSAMYFCASRGLARSNEQFFGPGTRLTVL.

The DNA of the CDR3 is TGTGCCAGCATCCCCGGCCGAGTAGGGGTTTCACCCCTCCACTTT. Translated, it gives CASIPGRVGVSPLHF. The V and J genes are TRBV7-8 and TRBJ1-6; TRBD1 might be the D (5 bases). Between the trimmed V and J ends, which lost 7 bases and 9 bases, there was a span of 19 bases. The germline gives CDR1 SGHVS, CDR2 FQNEAQ. The CDR3 runs 15 residues.

The V gene is TRBV28, the J gene TRBJ2-7; TRBD1 is a possible D gene (5 bases). V dropped 4 bases and J dropped 4 bases, with 17 bases sitting between them. CDR1 and CDR2 from the germline V gene are MDHEN and SYDVKM. This CDR3 region has 15 residues. CDR3 DNA sequence: TGTGCCAGCAGTTCCCCAGGGCTTCCTCCTTACGAGCAGTACTTC. Amino acids: CASSSPGLPPYEQYF.

This sequence joins TRBV28 and TRBJ1-2, with TRBD1 as a possible D gene (5 bases). This CDR3 comprises 15 residues. V lost 0 bases, J lost 5 bases, and 13 bases lay in between. The germline V gene encodes CDR1 MDHEN and CDR2 SYDVKM. The CDR3 loop reads CASSLWQGSGYGYTF. DNA of the CDR3: TGTGCCAGCAGTTTATGGCAGGGAAGCGGGTATGGCTACACCTTC.

The rearrangement joins TRBV5-1 to TRBJ2-5; weak D call: TRBD1 (5 bases). Trimming took 0 bases from V and 4 from J, leaving 13 bases between them. Germline loops: CDR1 SGHRS, CDR2 YFSETQ. The CDR3 contains 15 residues. The CDR3, as DNA: TGCGCCAGCAGCTTGGAGCCAGGAAGGGGAGAGACCCAGTACTTC. It translates to CASSLEPGRGETQYF.

V is TRBV19 and J is TRBJ1-4; no reliable D call. The CDR3 is 14 residues long. Between the trimmed V and J ends, which lost 6 bases and 8 bases, there was a span of 16 bases. The germline CDR1 and CDR2 sequences are LNHDA and SQIVND (reference sequence). CDR3 protein: CASSHRSRGEKLFF. DNA for the CDR3: TGTGCCAGTAGCCACCGGTCCCGAGGGGAAAAACTGTTTTTT.

The rearrangement joins TRBV5-6 to TRBJ2-5; 9 nucleotides align to TRBD1. J lost 4 bases, V lost 4 bases, and 2 bases had no gene match. This CDR3 spans 13 amino acids. Germline CDR1 is SGHDT and CDR2 is YYEEEE. CDR3 nucleotides: TGTGCCAGCAGCCCGACAGGGGGAGAGACCCAGTACTTC. This gives the protein CASSPTGGETQYF.

The genes are TRBV5-4 and TRBJ1-5; 7 bases fit TRBD1. There are 14 residues in the CDR3. Germline V gene sequence: CDR1 SGHNT, CDR2 YYREEE (reference sequence). With 4 bases clipped from V and 3 bases from J, the junction kept 4 bases outside the gene matches. The CDR3 reads CASSQQGFNQPQHF. The CDR3 bases are TGTGCCAGCAGCCAACAGGGGTTCAATCAGCCCCAGCATTTT.

This rearrangement joins TRBV10-3 to TRBJ2-2; unclear D gene. The V end lost 0 bases, the J end lost 6 bases, and 17 bases lay between the germline ends. The CDR3 has 17 amino acids. The germline V gene encodes CDR1 ENHRY and CDR2 SYGVKD. CDR3 loop: CAISESTHKLRSGELFF. DNA of the CDR3: TGTGCCATCAGTGAGTCGACCCACAAATTAAGATCCGGGGAGCTGTTTTTT.

The chain recombines TRBV19 with TRBJ1-5, with 7 nucleotides matching TRBD1. Unmatched junction bases numbered 9, after V lost 4 bases and J lost 9 bases. The germline gives CDR1 LNHDA, CDR2 SQIVND (reference sequence). This CDR3 comprises 14 residues. The CDR3 DNA follows: TGTGCCAGTAGTACACAGGGGTCCGGCGGGCCCCAGCATTTT. Encoded protein: CASSTQGSGGPQHF. The whole variable domain, remainder taken from reference TRBV19 and TRBJ1-5, is DGGITQSPKYLFRKEGQNVTLSCEQNLNHDAMYWYRQDPGQGLRLIYYSQIVNDFQKGDIAEGYSVSREKKESFPLTVTSAQKNPTAFYLCASSTQGSGGPQHFGDGTRLSIL.

The V call is TRBV24-1, the J call TRBJ2-3; 7 bases map to TRBD2. V dropped 4 bases and J dropped 2; count of bases not matched to a gene: 2. The CDR3 contains 14 residues. From germline, CDR1 is KGHDR and CDR2 SFDVKD. CDR3 coding DNA: TGTGCCACCAGTGAGGCGGGAGCCACAGATACGCAGTATTTT. Its translation is CATSEAGATDTQYF.

The chain employs TRBV12-3 or TRBV12-4 and TRBJ1-2; D possibly corresponds to TRBD1 (6 bases). V shed 8 bases and J shed 8 bases, with 18 bases lying between them. CDR3 length: 13 amino acids. CDR3 sequence: CASGVLGAGGYTF. In nucleotides, the CDR3 is TGTGCCAGCGGGGTTTTGGGGGCGGGGGGCTACACCTTC.

The rearrangement links TRBV19 to TRBJ2-5, with D possibly being TRBD2 (5 bases). Germline-derived CDR1 and CDR2 are LNHDA and SQIVND (reference sequence). V lost 4 bases to trimming and J lost 1 base, with 7 bases between them. The CDR3 has 13 residues. CDR3 protein: CASSRAVQETQYF. The CDR3 DNA reads as TGTGCCAGTAGTAGAGCGGTCCAAGAGACCCAGTACTTC.